This TCR beta chain was retrieved from a study of CD8 T cells in Susac syndrome. RNA, at roughly 0.45 to 1 ug, was reverse transcribed with random hexamers. TCRdb used MiXCR to reprocess the immunoSEQ multiplex PCR reads, holding one entry per CDR3 protein. Among around 170,000 distinct CDR3 sequences, almost 96% were seen once, and the ten largest hold around 0.092%. This CDR3 region has 18 residues. Trimming left V 1 base short and J 3 bases short, with 24 bases between. In germline, CDR1 is DFQATT, CDR2 SNEGSKA (reference sequence). TEMRA cells were enriched by FACS, and CD4+ and CD8+ T cells were negatively isolated.

The rearrangement links TRBV20-1 to TRBJ1-1; weak D call: TRBD1 (6 bases). The TCR comes from a human donor with Susac syndrome. The sequencing input was CD4+ T cells from PBMCs. CDR3 region: CSARVPLGQGKGDTEAFF. The CDR3 DNA is TGCAGTGCTAGAGTCCCCTTGGGGCAGGGGAAGGGGGACACTGAAGCTTTCTTT.